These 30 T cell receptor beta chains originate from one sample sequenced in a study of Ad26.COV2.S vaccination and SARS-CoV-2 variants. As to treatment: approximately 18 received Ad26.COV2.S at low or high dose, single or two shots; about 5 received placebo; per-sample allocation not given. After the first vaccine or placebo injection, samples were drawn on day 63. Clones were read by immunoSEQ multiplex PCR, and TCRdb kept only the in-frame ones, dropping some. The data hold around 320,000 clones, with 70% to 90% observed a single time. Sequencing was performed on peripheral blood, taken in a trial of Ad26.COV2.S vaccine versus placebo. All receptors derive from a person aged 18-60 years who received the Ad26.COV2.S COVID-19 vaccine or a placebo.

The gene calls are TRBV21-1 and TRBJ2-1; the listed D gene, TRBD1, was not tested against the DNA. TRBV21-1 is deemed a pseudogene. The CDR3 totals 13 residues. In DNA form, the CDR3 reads TGTGCCAGCATTGGACAGGGGACGAATGAGCAGTTCTTC. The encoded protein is CASIGQGTNEQFF.

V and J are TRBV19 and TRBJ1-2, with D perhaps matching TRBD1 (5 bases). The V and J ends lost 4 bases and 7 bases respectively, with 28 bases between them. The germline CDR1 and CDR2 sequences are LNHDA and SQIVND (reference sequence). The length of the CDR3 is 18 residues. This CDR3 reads CASSTRDYRRVGLGGYTF. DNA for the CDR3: TGTGCCAGTAGTACTAGGGACTATCGGCGAGTCGGGCTTGGTGGCTACACCTTC.

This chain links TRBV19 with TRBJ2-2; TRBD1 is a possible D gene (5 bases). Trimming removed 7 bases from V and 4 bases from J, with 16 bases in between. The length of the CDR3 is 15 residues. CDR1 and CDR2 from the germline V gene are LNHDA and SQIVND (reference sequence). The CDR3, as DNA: TGTGCCAGTACCCCCGCCCAGGGTAGCACCGGGGAGCTGTTTTTT. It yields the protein CASTPAQGSTGELFF.

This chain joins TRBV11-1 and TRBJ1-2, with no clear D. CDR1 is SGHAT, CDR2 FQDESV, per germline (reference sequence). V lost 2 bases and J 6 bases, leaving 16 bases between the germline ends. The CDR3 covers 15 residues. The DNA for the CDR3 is TGTGCCAGCAGCTTAATCAACGGCAGGCGTGATGGCTACACCTTC. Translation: CASSLINGRRDGYTF.

The CDR3 region is CASSIAQGSAGYTF. The CDR3 DNA follows: TGTGCCAGTAGTATAGCACAGGGTTCTGCTGGCTACACCTTC. V and J are TRBV19 and TRBJ1-2; possibly TRBD1 for D (6 bases). This CDR3 spans 14 amino acids. Germline-derived CDR1 and CDR2 are LNHDA and SQIVND (reference sequence). Trimming took 1 base from V and 7 from J, leaving 13 bases between them.

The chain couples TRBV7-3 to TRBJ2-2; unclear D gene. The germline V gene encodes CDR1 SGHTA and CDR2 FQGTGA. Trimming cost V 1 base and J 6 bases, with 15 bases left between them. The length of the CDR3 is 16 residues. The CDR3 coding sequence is TGTGCCAGCAGCTTAAATTCGGCTCGTGGAGCCGGGGAGCTGTTTTTT. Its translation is CASSLNSARGAGELFF. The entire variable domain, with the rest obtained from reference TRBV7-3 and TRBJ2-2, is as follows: GAGVSQTPSNKVTEKGKYVELRCDPISGHTALYWYRQSLGQGPEFLIYFQGTGAADDSGLPNDRFFAVRPEGSVSTLKIQRTERGDSAVYLCASSLNSARGAGELFFGEGSRLTVL.

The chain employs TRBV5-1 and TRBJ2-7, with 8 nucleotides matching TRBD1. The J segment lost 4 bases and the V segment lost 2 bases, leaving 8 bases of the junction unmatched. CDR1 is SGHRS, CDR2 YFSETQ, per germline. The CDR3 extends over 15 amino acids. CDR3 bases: TGCGCCAGCAGCTTAGATCAGGGGGCCTATTACGAGCAGTACTTC. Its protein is CASSLDQGAYYEQYF. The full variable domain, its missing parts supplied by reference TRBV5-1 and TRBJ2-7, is KAGVTQTPRYLIKTRGQQVTLSCSPISGHRSVSWYQQTPGQGLQFLFEYFSETQRNKGNFPGRFSGRQFSNSRSEMNVSTLELGDSALYLCASSLDQGAYYEQYFGPGTRLTVT.

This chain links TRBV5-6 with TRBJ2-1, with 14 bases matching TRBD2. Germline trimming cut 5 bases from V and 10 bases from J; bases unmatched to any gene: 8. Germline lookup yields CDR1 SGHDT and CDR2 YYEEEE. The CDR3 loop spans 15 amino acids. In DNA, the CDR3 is TGTGCCAGCAGATACGGGACTAGCGGGGGCACGGAGCAGTTCTTC. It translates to CASRYGTSGGTEQFF.

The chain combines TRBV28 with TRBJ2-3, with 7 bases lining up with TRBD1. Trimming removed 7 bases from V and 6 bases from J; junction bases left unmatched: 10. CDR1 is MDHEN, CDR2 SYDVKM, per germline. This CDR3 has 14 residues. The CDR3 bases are TGTGCCAGCAATAACAGGGGCCCGACTGATACGCAGTATTTT. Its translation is CASNNRGPTDTQYF. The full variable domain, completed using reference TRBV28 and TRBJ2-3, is DVKVTQSSRYLVKRTGEKVFLECVQDMDHENMFWYRQDPGLGLRLIYFSYDVKMKEKGDIPEGYSVSREKKERFSLILESASTNQTSMYLCASNNRGPTDTQYFGPGTRLTVL.

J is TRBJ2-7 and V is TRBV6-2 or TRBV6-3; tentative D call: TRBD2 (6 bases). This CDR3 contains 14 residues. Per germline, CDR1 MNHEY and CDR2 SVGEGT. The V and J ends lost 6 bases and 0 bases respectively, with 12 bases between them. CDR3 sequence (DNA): TGTGCCAGCAGCCGCGGAGGGAGCTCCTACGAGCAGTACTTC. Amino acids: CASSRGGSSYEQYF.

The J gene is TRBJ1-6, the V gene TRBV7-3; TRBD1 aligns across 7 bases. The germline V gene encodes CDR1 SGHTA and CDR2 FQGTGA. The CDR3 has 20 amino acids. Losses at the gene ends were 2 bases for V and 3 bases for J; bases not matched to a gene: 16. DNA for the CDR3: TGTGCCAGCAGCTTACGTTATGGTGGACAGGCGGCTCACTATAATTCACCCCTCCACTTT. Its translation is CASSLRYGGQAAHYNSPLHF.

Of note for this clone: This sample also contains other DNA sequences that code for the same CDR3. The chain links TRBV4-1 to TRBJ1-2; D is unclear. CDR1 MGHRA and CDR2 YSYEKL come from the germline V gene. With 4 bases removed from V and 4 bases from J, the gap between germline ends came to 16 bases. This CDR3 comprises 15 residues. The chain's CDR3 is CASSPFQKALYGYTF. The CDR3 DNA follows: TGCGCCAGCAGCCCCTTCCAAAAAGCCCTCTATGGCTACACCTTC.

In nucleotides, the CDR3 is TGTGCCAGCAGCGTAGGGGACAGGGTCTACGAGCAGTACTTC. This sequence encodes CASSVGDRVYEQYF. This sequence joins TRBV9 and TRBJ2-7; 9 bases map to TRBD1. The V gene end was trimmed by 0 bases and the J gene end by 3 bases; junction bases not matched to a gene: 1. The CDR3 spans 14 residues. Germline lookup yields CDR1 SGDLS and CDR2 YYNGEE.

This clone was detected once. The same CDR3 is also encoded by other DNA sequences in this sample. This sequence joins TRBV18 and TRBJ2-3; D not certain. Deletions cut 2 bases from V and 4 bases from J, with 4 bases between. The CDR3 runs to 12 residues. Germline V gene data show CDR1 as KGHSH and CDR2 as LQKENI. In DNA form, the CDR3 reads TGTGCCAGCTCACCAAAGGCAGATACGCAGTATTTT. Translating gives CASSPKADTQYF.

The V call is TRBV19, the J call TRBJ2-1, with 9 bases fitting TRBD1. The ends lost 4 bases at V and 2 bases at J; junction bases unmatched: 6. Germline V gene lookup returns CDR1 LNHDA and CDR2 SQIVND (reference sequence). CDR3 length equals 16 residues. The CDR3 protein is CASSRKGQGTYNEQFF. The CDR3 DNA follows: TGTGCCAGTAGTAGAAAGGGACAGGGAACCTACAATGAGCAGTTCTTC.

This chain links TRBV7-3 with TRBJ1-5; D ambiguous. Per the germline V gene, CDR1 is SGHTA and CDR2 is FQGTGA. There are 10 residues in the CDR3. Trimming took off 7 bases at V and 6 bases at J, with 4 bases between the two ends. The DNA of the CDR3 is TGTGCCAGCAAAGGTCAGCCCCAGCATTTT. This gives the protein CASKGQPQHF.

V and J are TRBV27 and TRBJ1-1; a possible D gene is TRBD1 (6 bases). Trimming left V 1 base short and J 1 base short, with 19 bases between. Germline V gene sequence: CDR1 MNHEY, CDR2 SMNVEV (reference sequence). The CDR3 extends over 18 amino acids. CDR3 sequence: CASSLLQGGWMQNTEAFF. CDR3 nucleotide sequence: TGTGCCAGCAGTTTATTACAGGGTGGGTGGATGCAGAACACTGAAGCTTTCTTT.

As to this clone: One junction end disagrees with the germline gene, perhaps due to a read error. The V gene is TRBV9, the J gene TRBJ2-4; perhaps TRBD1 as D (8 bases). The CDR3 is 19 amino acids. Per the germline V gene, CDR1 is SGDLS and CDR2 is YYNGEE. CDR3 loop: CARSVGGGTGEGAKNIQYF. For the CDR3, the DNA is TGTGCCCGCAGCGTCGGGGGAGGGACAGGCGAGGGGGCCAAAAACATTCAGTACTTC.

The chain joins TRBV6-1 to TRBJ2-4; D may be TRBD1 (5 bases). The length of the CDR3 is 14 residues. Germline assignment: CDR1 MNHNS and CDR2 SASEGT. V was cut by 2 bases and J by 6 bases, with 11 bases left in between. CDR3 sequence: CASSEQGAGNIQYF. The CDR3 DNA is TGTGCCAGCAGTGAACAAGGGGCAGGAAACATTCAGTACTTC.

The CDR3: CASSFRQGPSYEQYF. CDR3 in DNA: TGCGCCAGCAGCTTTAGACAGGGCCCCTCATACGAGCAGTACTTC. V is TRBV5-1 and J is TRBJ2-7; 7 nucleotides line up with TRBD1. Germline lookup yields CDR1 SGHRS and CDR2 YFSETQ. V lost 2 bases to trimming and J lost 4 bases; unmatched junction nucleotides: 9. This CDR3 spans 15 amino acids.

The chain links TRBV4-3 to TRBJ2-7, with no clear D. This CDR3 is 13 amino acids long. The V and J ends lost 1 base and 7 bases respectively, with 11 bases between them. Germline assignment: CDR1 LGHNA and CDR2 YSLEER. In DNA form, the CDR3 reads TGCGCCAGCAGCCAAGCCGGCCTGAGTGAGCAGTACTTC. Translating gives CASSQAGLSEQYF.

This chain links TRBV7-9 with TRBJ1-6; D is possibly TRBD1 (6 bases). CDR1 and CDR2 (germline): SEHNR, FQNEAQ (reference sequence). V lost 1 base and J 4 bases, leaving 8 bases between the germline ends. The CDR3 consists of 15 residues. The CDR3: CASSLEDRYNSPLHF. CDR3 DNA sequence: TGTGCCAGCAGCTTAGAGGACAGATATAATTCACCCCTCCACTTT.

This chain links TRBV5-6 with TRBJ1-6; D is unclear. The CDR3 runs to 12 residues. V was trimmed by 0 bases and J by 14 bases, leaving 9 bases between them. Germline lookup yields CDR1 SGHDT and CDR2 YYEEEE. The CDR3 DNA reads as TGTGCCAGCAGCTTGGGGTTTAGAGCCCTCCACTTT. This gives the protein CASSLGFRALHF.

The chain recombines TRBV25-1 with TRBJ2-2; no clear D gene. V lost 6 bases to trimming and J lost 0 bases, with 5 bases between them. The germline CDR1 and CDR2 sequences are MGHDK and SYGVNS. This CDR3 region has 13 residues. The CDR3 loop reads CASSGANTGELFF. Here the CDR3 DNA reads TGTGCCAGCAGCGGCGCGAACACCGGGGAGCTGTTTTTT.

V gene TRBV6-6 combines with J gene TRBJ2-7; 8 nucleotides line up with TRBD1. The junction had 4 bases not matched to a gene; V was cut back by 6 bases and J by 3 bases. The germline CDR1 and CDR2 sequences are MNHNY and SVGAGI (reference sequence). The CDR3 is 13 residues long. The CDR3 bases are TGTGCCAGCAGGCCAGGGGGCGGCTACGAGCAGTACTTC. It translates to CASRPGGGYEQYF.

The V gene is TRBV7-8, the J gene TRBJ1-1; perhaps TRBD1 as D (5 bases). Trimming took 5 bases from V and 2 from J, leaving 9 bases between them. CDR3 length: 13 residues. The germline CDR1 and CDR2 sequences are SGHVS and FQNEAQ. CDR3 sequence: CASSPGGNTEAFF. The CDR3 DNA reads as TGTGCCAGCAGCCCGGGGGGAAACACTGAAGCTTTCTTT.

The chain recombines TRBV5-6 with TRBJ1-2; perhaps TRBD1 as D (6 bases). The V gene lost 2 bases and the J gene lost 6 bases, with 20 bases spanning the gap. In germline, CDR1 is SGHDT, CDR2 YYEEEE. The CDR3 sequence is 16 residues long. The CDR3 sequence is CASSFRGVDRSDGYTF. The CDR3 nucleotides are TGTGCCAGCAGCTTTCGCGGAGTCGACAGGTCGGATGGCTACACCTTC.

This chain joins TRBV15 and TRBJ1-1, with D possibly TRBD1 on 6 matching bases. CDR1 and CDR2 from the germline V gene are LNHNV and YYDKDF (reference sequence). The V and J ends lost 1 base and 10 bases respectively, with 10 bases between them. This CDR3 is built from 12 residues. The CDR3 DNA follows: TGTGCCACCAGCAGAGTTGGGGGGCCAGCTTTCTTT. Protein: CATSRVGGPAFF.

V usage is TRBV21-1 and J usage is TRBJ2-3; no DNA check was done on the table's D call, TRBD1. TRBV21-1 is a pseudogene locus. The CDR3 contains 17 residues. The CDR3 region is CASTMARGQCCTDTQYF. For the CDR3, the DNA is TGTGCCAGCACCATGGCCCGGGGACAGTGTTGCACAGATACGCAGTATTTT.

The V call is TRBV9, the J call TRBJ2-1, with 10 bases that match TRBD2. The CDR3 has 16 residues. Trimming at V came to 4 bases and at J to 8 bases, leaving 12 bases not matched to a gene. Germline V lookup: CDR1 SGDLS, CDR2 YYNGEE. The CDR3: CASSSSSSGGSDEQFF. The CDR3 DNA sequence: TGTGCCAGCAGCTCCTCGAGTAGCGGGGGGAGCGATGAGCAGTTCTTC.